The source of this T cell receptor beta chain is a study of technical replicates of blood from a handful of donors. Trimming pared 4 bases from V and 2 bases from J, leaving 9 bases between. The CDR3 has 13 amino acids. Germline V CDR1 and CDR2: SGHDT, YYEEEE. Sequencing used immunoSEQ multiplex PCR; TCRdb keeps in-frame clones, though not all of them. The sample shows approximately 97,000 clones, roughly 96% of them seen only once. The chain uses TRBV5-6 and TRBJ1-2; D unresolved. This receptor was obtained from a human donor in good health. Sequenced material: T cells isolated from PBMCs. CDR3 in amino acids: CASSGRINYGYTF. The DNA of the CDR3 is TGTGCCAGCAGCGGCAGGATAAACTATGGCTACACCTTC.